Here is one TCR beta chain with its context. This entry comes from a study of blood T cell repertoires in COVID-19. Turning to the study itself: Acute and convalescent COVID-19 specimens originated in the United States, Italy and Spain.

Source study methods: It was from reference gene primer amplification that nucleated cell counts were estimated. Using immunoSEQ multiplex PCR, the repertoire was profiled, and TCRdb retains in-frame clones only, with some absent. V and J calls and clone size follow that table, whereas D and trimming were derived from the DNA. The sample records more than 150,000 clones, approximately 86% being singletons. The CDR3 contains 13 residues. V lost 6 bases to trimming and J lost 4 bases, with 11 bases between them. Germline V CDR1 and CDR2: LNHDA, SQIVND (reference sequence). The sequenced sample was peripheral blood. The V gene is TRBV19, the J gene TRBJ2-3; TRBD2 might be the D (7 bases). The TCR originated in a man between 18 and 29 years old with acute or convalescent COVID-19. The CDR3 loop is CASSLGGPDTQYF. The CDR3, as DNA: TGTGCCAGTAGCCTGGGGGGGCCAGATACGCAGTATTTT. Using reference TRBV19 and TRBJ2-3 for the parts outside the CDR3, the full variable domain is DGGITQSPKYLFRKEGQNVTLSCEQNLNHDAMYWYRQDPGQGLRLIYYSQIVNDFQKGDIAEGYSVSREKKESFPLTVTSAQKNPTAFYLCASSLGGPDTQYFGPGTRLTVL.